Listed below are T cell receptor beta chains from one sample, sequenced in a study of cytomegalovirus exposure and HLA in healthy donors. The assay was immunoSEQ multiplex PCR, and TCRdb's table has in-frame clones only and misses some. Seen here are about 160,000 clones, roughly 66% observed once, and the top ten hold 1.5% to 2%. The sequencing input was PBMCs. The receptors originated from a woman under 30 in good health and CMV-seronegative. The CDR3 runs from the conserved cysteine through the conserved F or W. The order of the fields is D gene, clone size, V gene, CDR3 length, J gene, CDR3 protein, CDR3 DNA. D genes are given only for firm matches. For some rows the clone size is stated as once, few or many, or as a class when expanded; others skip it.

d_gene: TRBD1
abundance: NA
v_gene: TRBV4-2
len: 15
j_gene: TRBJ2-7
CDR3aa: CASSLPGQGAYEQYF
CDR3nt: TGTGCCAGCAGCCTTCCTGGACAGGGGGCCTACGAGCAGTACTTC

d_gene: TRBD1
abundance: NA
v_gene: TRBV6-5
len: 15
j_gene: TRBJ1-6
CDR3aa: CASSYGGQGYSPLHF
CDR3nt: TGTGCCAGCAGTTACGGGGGACAGGGGTATTCACCCCTCCACTTT

d_gene: NA
abundance: NA
v_gene: TRBV7-8
len: 12
j_gene: TRBJ2-1
CDR3aa: CASRGLHDEQFF
CDR3nt: TGTGCCAGCAGAGGACTCCACGATGAGCAGTTCTTC

d_gene: NA
abundance: once
v_gene: TRBV6-1
len: 13
j_gene: TRBJ1-5
CDR3aa: CASSGTGFQPQHF
CDR3nt: TGTGCCAGCAGTGGCACAGGGTTTCAGCCCCAGCATTTT

d_gene: TRBD2
abundance: NA
v_gene: TRBV7-2
len: 16
j_gene: TRBJ2-5
CDR3aa: CASSLDSLAGRETQYF
CDR3nt: TGTGCCAGCAGCTTAGACAGCCTAGCGGGACGAGAGACCCAGTACTTC

d_gene: TRBD2
abundance: NA
v_gene: TRBV4-3
len: 14
j_gene: TRBJ2-3
CDR3aa: CASSRRLAQDTQYF
CDR3nt: TGCGCCAGCAGCCGTCGACTAGCGCAAGATACGCAGTATTTT

d_gene: TRBD1
abundance: NA
v_gene: TRBV11-3
len: 16
j_gene: TRBJ2-2
CDR3aa: CASSLGQGARGGELFF
CDR3nt: TGTGCCAGCAGCTTAGGACAGGGGGCAAGAGGCGGGGAGCTGTTTTTT

d_gene: NA
abundance: few
v_gene: TRBV7-3
len: 13
j_gene: TRBJ2-3
CDR3aa: CASSSVSTDTQYF
CDR3nt: TGTGCCAGCAGCTCGGTGAGCACAGATACGCAGTATTTT

d_gene: NA
abundance: NA
v_gene: TRBV2
len: 11
j_gene: TRBJ2-5
CDR3aa: CASNQRETQYF
CDR3nt: TGTGCCAGCAACCAGCGGGAGACCCAGTACTTC

d_gene: NA
abundance: once
v_gene: TRBV5-4
len: 14
j_gene: TRBJ1-6
CDR3aa: CASRAAGYNSPLHF
CDR3nt: TGTGCCAGCAGGGCAGCAGGGTATAATTCACCCCTCCACTTT

d_gene: NA
abundance: NA
v_gene: TRBV5-4
len: 13
j_gene: TRBJ2-7
CDR3aa: CASSFSVSYEQYF
CDR3nt: TGTGCCAGCAGCTTCAGTGTTTCCTACGAGCAGTACTTC

d_gene: TRBD1
abundance: NA
v_gene: TRBV5-1
len: 16
j_gene: TRBJ2-7
CDR3aa: CASSLVPSGTGHQQYF
CDR3nt: TGCGCCAGCAGCTTGGTGCCGTCCGGGACAGGGCACCAGCAGTACTTC

d_gene: TRBD2
abundance: few
v_gene: TRBV28
len: 18
j_gene: TRBJ2-3
CDR3aa: CASSSPAGGQTVPDTQYF
CDR3nt: TGTGCCAGCAGTTCGCCAGCGGGGGGGCAAACGGTGCCAGATACGCAGTATTTT

d_gene: NA
abundance: few
v_gene: TRBV6-5
len: 14
j_gene: TRBJ1-5
CDR3aa: CASSDWRGAQPQHF
CDR3nt: TGTGCCAGCAGTGATTGGCGGGGGGCCCAGCCCCAGCATTTT

d_gene: TRBD1
abundance: few
v_gene: TRBV5-1
len: 15
j_gene: TRBJ2-3
CDR3aa: CASSLVGQGEDTQYF
CDR3nt: TGCGCCAGCAGCTTGGTGGGACAGGGCGAGGATACGCAGTATTTT

d_gene: NA
abundance: few
v_gene: TRBV19
len: 12
j_gene: TRBJ1-2
CDR3aa: CASRIPSFGYTF
CDR3nt: TGTGCCAGTAGGATCCCTAGTTTTGGGTACACCTTC

d_gene: NA
abundance: few
v_gene: TRBV5-1
len: 13
j_gene: TRBJ2-6
CDR3aa: CACTPSGANVLTF
CDR3nt: TGCGCCTGTACACCCTCTGGGGCCAACGTCCTGACTTTC

d_gene: NA
abundance: NA
v_gene: TRBV9
len: 12
j_gene: TRBJ1-2
CDR3aa: CASSVMGLDYTF
CDR3nt: TGTGCCAGCAGCGTAATGGGGCTTGACTACACCTTC

d_gene: TRBD2
abundance: NA
v_gene: TRBV5-4
len: 15
j_gene: TRBJ2-1
CDR3aa: CASSGTSGRANEQFF
CDR3nt: TGTGCCAGCAGCGGGACTAGCGGGAGGGCCAATGAGCAGTTCTTC

d_gene: NA
abundance: NA
v_gene: TRBV19
len: 15
j_gene: TRBJ1-1
CDR3aa: CASSIWTAPNTEAFF
CDR3nt: TGTGCCAGTAGTATCTGGACAGCCCCGAACACTGAAGCTTTCTTT

d_gene: NA
abundance: once
v_gene: TRBV18
len: 15
j_gene: TRBJ2-5
CDR3aa: CASSPYFSARETQYF
CDR3nt: TGTGCCAGCTCACCATATTTTAGCGCAAGGGAGACCCAGTACTTC

d_gene: TRBD2
abundance: once
v_gene: TRBV30
len: 13
j_gene: TRBJ2-3
CDR3aa: CAWRTSGTDTQYF
CDR3nt: TGTGCCTGGAGGACTAGCGGCACAGATACGCAGTATTTT

d_gene: NA
abundance: NA
v_gene: TRBV7-2
len: 14
j_gene: TRBJ2-7
CDR3aa: CASSFSQGSYEQYF
CDR3nt: TGTGCCAGCAGCTTCAGCCAGGGGAGCTACGAGCAGTACTTC

d_gene: NA
abundance: few
v_gene: TRBV5-6
len: 14
j_gene: TRBJ1-1
CDR3aa: CASSLDGRDTEAFF
CDR3nt: TGTGCCAGCAGCTTGGATGGCAGGGACACTGAAGCTTTCTTT

d_gene: TRBD1
abundance: NA
v_gene: TRBV6-1
len: 18
j_gene: TRBJ2-4
CDR3aa: CASSGDRGPSIAKNIQYF
CDR3nt: TGTGCCAGCAGTGGGGACAGGGGCCCATCGATAGCCAAAAACATTCAGTACTTC

d_gene: TRBD1
abundance: NA
v_gene: TRBV6-1
len: 15
j_gene: TRBJ2-1
CDR3aa: CASRPGGANYNEQFF
CDR3nt: TGTGCCAGCAGGCCAGGGGGCGCAAATTACAATGAGCAGTTCTTC

d_gene: TRBD1
abundance: NA
v_gene: TRBV5-1
len: 15
j_gene: TRBJ1-1
CDR3aa: CASSFAAGGNTEAFF
CDR3nt: TGCGCCAGCAGCTTCGCGGCAGGGGGAAACACTGAAGCTTTCTTT

d_gene: TRBD1
abundance: NA
v_gene: TRBV2
len: 14
j_gene: TRBJ2-4
CDR3aa: CASNSKGADSVRYF
CDR3nt: TGTGCCAGCAATTCGAAGGGGGCGGACTCAGTACGGTACTTC

d_gene: NA
abundance: NA
v_gene: TRBV7-9
len: 14
j_gene: TRBJ2-1
CDR3aa: CASSLSGGHNEQFF
CDR3nt: TGTGCCAGCAGCTTATCTGGGGGCCACAATGAGCAGTTCTTC

d_gene: TRBD1
abundance: NA
v_gene: TRBV7-8
len: 15
j_gene: TRBJ2-1
CDR3aa: CASSFRQGAWDEQFF
CDR3nt: TGTGCCAGCAGCTTTAGACAGGGGGCGTGGGATGAGCAGTTCTTC

d_gene: TRBD1
abundance: NA
v_gene: TRBV5-1
len: 14
j_gene: TRBJ2-7
CDR3aa: CASSTGDRAGEQYF
CDR3nt: TGCGCCAGCAGCACGGGGGACAGGGCTGGGGAGCAGTACTTC

d_gene: NA
abundance: few
v_gene: TRBV6-4
len: 13
j_gene: TRBJ1-1
CDR3aa: CASSFDRNTEAFF
CDR3nt: TGTGCCAGCAGCTTCGACAGGAACACTGAAGCTTTCTTT

d_gene: TRBD2
abundance: NA
v_gene: TRBV19
len: 15
j_gene: TRBJ2-5
CDR3aa: CASSMGLAVQETQYF
CDR3nt: TGTGCCAGTAGTATGGGGCTAGCGGTACAAGAGACCCAGTACTTC

d_gene: NA
abundance: few
v_gene: TRBV2
len: 13
j_gene: TRBJ2-5
CDR3aa: CASSEGSQETQYF
CDR3nt: TGTGCCAGCAGTGAGGGCAGCCAAGAGACCCAGTACTTC

d_gene: TRBD1
abundance: few
v_gene: TRBV7-3
len: 13
j_gene: TRBJ1-2
CDR3aa: CASSHGTGDGYTF
CDR3nt: TGTGCCAGCAGCCACGGGACAGGGGATGGCTACACCTTC

d_gene: NA
abundance: NA
v_gene: TRBV28
len: 14
j_gene: TRBJ1-3
CDR3aa: CASSLDFTGNTIYF
CDR3nt: TGTGCCAGCAGTTTAGACTTCACTGGAAACACCATATATTTT

d_gene: NA
abundance: NA
v_gene: TRBV6-1
len: 17
j_gene: TRBJ1-6
CDR3aa: CASSEAAGQSYNSPLHF
CDR3nt: TGTGCCAGCAGTGAAGCAGCCGGACAGTCGTATAATTCACCCCTCCACTTT

d_gene: TRBD1
abundance: NA
v_gene: TRBV9
len: 15
j_gene: TRBJ1-3
CDR3aa: CASKLSDRGWDTIYF
CDR3nt: TGTGCCAGCAAGCTTTCGGACAGGGGTTGGGACACCATATATTTT

d_gene: TRBD2
abundance: NA
v_gene: TRBV28
len: 14
j_gene: TRBJ2-7
CDR3aa: CASTGGGIRYEQYF
CDR3nt: TGTGCCAGCACCGGGGGGGGTATACGGTACGAGCAGTACTTC

d_gene: TRBD1
abundance: few
v_gene: TRBV5-6
len: 16
j_gene: TRBJ1-2
CDR3aa: CASSSPQGPNYVGYTF
CDR3nt: TGTGCCAGCAGCTCCCCACAGGGGCCTAACTATGTTGGCTACACCTTC